The 8 T cell receptor beta chains given below trace back to one sample, sequenced in a study of blood T cell repertoires in COVID-19. TCRdb's table, derived via immunoSEQ multiplex PCR, lists solely in-frame clones and lacks some. The top ten clones hold around 2.8% of a sample with 200,000 to 250,000 clones, 88% of them seen once. The specimen sequenced was peripheral blood. The receptors were gathered from a woman aged 55-70 years with acute or convalescent COVID-19.

This clone came up once. The chain employs TRBV28 and TRBJ1-1; possible D gene TRBD1, 5 bases. From germline, CDR1 is MDHEN and CDR2 SYDVKM. The CDR3 covers 15 residues. V lost 6 bases to trimming and J lost 10 bases, with 24 bases between them. CDR3 sequence reads: CASSSHTGRLTLAFF. CDR3 bases: TGTGCCAGCAGCTCGCATACAGGTCGACTTACCCTAGCTTTCTTT. Complete variable domain (other parts from reference TRBV28 and TRBJ1-1): DVKVTQSSRYLVKRTGEKVFLECVQDMDHENMFWYRQDPGLGLRLIYFSYDVKMKEKGDIPEGYSVSREKKERFSLILESASTNQTSMYLCASSSHTGRLTLAFFGQGTRLTVV.

The CDR3 reads CAWKTGGYGYTF. CDR3 DNA: TGTGCCTGGAAGACAGGGGGCTATGGCTACACCTTC. This rearrangement joins TRBV30 to TRBJ1-2; 9 bases line up with TRBD1. From germline, CDR1 is GTSNPN and CDR2 SVGIG (reference sequence). This CDR3 is built from 12 residues. V dropped 4 bases and J dropped 4; count of bases not matched to a gene: 1.

The chain couples TRBV15 to TRBJ1-2; 7 bases are shared with TRBD1. This CDR3 is built from 16 residues. CDR1 and CDR2 (germline): LNHNV, YYDKDF (reference sequence). J was trimmed by 0 bases and V by 3 bases; bases with no gene match: 7. CDR3 sequence: CATSSDYRGANYGYTF. CDR3 coding DNA: TGTGCCACCAGCAGTGACTACAGGGGAGCTAACTATGGCTACACCTTC.

In nucleotides, the CDR3 is TGTGCCAGCAGCCCCCGGCAGGTTAATTACGAGCAGTACTTC. Translated, it gives CASSPRQVNYEQYF. The chain is built from TRBV11-1 and TRBJ2-7; D is ambiguous. Per germline, CDR1 SGHAT and CDR2 FQDESV (reference sequence). CDR3 length: 14 residues. With 5 bases removed from V and 4 bases from J, the gap between germline ends came to 15 bases. Combining the CDR3 with reference TRBV11-1 and TRBJ2-7 gives the whole variable domain EAEVAQSPRYKITEKSQAVAFWCDPISGHATLYWYRQILGQGPELLVQFQDESVVDDSQLPKDRFSAERLKGVDSTLKIQPAELGDSAMYLCASSPRQVNYEQYFGPGTRLTVT.

The rearrangement joins TRBV3-1 (or the pseudogene TRBV3-2) to TRBJ2-1; D remains unclear. Germline V gene data show CDR1 as LGHDT and CDR2 as YNNKEL (reference sequence). The V gene lost 1 base and the J gene lost 0 bases, with 13 bases spanning the gap. This CDR3 has 17 residues. In DNA, the CDR3 is TGTGCCAGCAGCCAAGTTTTGAGTCCGAGCTCCTACAATGAGCAGTTCTTC. Translated: CASSQVLSPSSYNEQFF.

The chain has TRBV11-1 and TRBJ2-7, with D possibly being TRBD1 (6 bases). The V end lost 5 bases, the J end lost 2 bases, and 13 bases lay between the germline ends. Germline CDR1 is SGHAT and CDR2 is FQDESV (reference sequence). CDR3 length equals 14 residues. Written as DNA, the CDR3 is TGTGCCAGCAGCACCCGGGACACCACCTACGAGCAGTACTTC. As protein: CASSTRDTTYEQYF.

The chain is built from TRBV18 and TRBJ2-2, with TRBD1 as a possible D gene (6 bases). Germline-derived CDR1 and CDR2 are KGHSH and LQKENI. Trimming removed 4 bases from V and 2 bases from J, with 23 bases in between. This CDR3 is 19 amino acids long. In nucleotides, the CDR3 is TGTGCCAGCTCACTTAGCCCAGCGTATGGGGGCGCTAACACCGGGGAGCTGTTTTTT. This encodes CASSLSPAYGGANTGELFF.

The chain employs TRBV19 and TRBJ2-2; D might be TRBD1 (6 bases). CDR1 and CDR2 (germline): LNHDA, SQIVND (reference sequence). Trimming shortened V by 7 bases and J by 8 bases, and 17 bases separated the two germline ends. CDR3 length equals 14 residues. The chain's CDR3 is CASNNRVRGGELFF. CDR3 coding DNA: TGTGCCAGTAATAACAGGGTACGAGGAGGGGAGCTGTTTTTT.